The next 9 T cell receptor beta chains were all read from a single sample in a study of blood T cell repertoires in COVID-19. Profiling relied on immunoSEQ multiplex PCR, and the TCRdb table lists in-frame clones only, not all of them. The sample contains about 260,000 clones, roughly nine tenths of which appear only once. The sample taken for sequencing was peripheral blood. These receptors all stem from a man aged 60-69 years who had recovered from COVID-19.

The chain carries TRBV6-6 and TRBJ1-6, with D uncertain. CDR1 and CDR2 from the germline V gene are MNHNY and SVGAGI (reference sequence). The V end was cut by 0 bases, the J end by 11 bases, with 8 bases between. The CDR3 has 13 amino acids. The CDR3 DNA follows: TGTGCCAGCAGTTACTCGAACCAGGCACCCCTCCACTTT. Translation: CASSYSNQAPLHF.

The chain links TRBV4-2 to TRBJ2-3; 10 nucleotides align to TRBD2. J lost 4 bases, V lost 1 base, and 8 bases had no gene match. Germline CDR1 reads LGHNA; CDR2 reads YNFKEQ. The CDR3 has 17 amino acids. The DNA for the CDR3 is TGTGCCAGCAGCCAAGCTCTGGGGCTAGCGGGGGCAGATACGCAGTATTTT. Translation: CASSQALGLAGADTQYF.

This chain connects TRBV27 to TRBJ2-7, with 10 bases lining up with TRBD1. Germline V gives CDR1 MNHEY, CDR2 SMNVEV (reference sequence). J lost 6 bases, V lost 2 bases, and 7 bases had no gene match. CDR3 length: 15 residues. The DNA for the CDR3 is TGTGCCAGCAGTTTAACCCCGACAGGGGGCGGCGAGCAGTACTTC. As protein: CASSLTPTGGGEQYF.

The chain links TRBV11-2 to TRBJ2-7; 10 nucleotides align to TRBD2. Trimming cost V 6 bases and J 3 bases; bases outside gene matches: 8. Germline V lookup: CDR1 SGHAT, CDR2 FQNNGV. The CDR3 is made up of 15 amino acids. CDR3 sequence reads: CASSLTSGRDYEQYF. The DNA for the CDR3 is TGTGCCAGCAGTTTGACTAGCGGGCGCGACTACGAGCAGTACTTC. Full variable domain (missing parts from reference TRBV11-2 and TRBJ2-7): EAGVAQSPRYKIIEKRQSVAFWCNPISGHATLYWYQQILGQGPKLLIQFQNNGVVDDSQLPKDRFSAERLKGVDSTLKIQPAKLEDSAVYLCASSLTSGRDYEQYFGPGTRLTVT.

The chain recombines TRBV29-1 with TRBJ2-7; tentative D call: TRBD2 (7 bases). Between the trimmed V and J ends, which lost 4 bases and 2 bases, there was a span of 15 bases. CDR1 and CDR2 (germline): SQVTM, ANQGSEA. The CDR3 consists of 14 residues. CDR3 nucleotide sequence: TGCAGCGTTGCAAGAAAGGGGGGGACCTACGAGCAGTACTTC. Translated, it gives CSVARKGGTYEQYF.

V and J are TRBV4-1 and TRBJ2-1; 8 bases are shared with TRBD1. Germline assignment: CDR1 MGHRA and CDR2 YSYEKL. The CDR3 consists of 15 residues. J lost 5 bases, V lost 0 bases, and 3 bases had no gene match. The CDR3 coding sequence is TGCGCCAGCAGCCAAGAGGTGACAGGGGACAATGAGCAGTTCTTC. Its translation: CASSQEVTGDNEQFF.

This chain links TRBV27 with TRBJ2-4, with D possibly being TRBD1 (5 bases). Germline CDR1 and CDR2: MNHEY and SMNVEV (reference sequence). This CDR3 region has 15 residues. Trimming pared 2 bases from V and 0 bases from J, leaving 8 bases between. The CDR3 DNA sequence: TGTGCCAGCAGTTTAGGGGCCTTAGCCAAAAACATTCAGTACTTC. Its translation: CASSLGALAKNIQYF.

The V gene is TRBV27, the J gene TRBJ1-2; 8 bases fit TRBD1. J lost 4 bases, V lost 6 bases, and 4 bases had no gene match. Germline V gives CDR1 MNHEY, CDR2 SMNVEV (reference sequence). CDR3 size: 13 residues. This chain's CDR3 is CASSQGAPYGYTF. Written as DNA, the CDR3 is TGTGCCAGCAGCCAGGGGGCGCCCTATGGCTACACCTTC.

This rearrangement joins TRBV11-2 to TRBJ1-2; 7 bases are shared with TRBD1. Trimming at V came to 1 base and at J to 4 bases, leaving 3 bases not matched to a gene. The CDR3 covers 14 residues. Germline V gene lookup returns CDR1 SGHAT and CDR2 FQNNGV. CDR3 nucleotides: TGTGCCAGCAGCTTAGGGAAGGGGGCCTATGGCTACACCTTC. Its protein product is CASSLGKGAYGYTF.